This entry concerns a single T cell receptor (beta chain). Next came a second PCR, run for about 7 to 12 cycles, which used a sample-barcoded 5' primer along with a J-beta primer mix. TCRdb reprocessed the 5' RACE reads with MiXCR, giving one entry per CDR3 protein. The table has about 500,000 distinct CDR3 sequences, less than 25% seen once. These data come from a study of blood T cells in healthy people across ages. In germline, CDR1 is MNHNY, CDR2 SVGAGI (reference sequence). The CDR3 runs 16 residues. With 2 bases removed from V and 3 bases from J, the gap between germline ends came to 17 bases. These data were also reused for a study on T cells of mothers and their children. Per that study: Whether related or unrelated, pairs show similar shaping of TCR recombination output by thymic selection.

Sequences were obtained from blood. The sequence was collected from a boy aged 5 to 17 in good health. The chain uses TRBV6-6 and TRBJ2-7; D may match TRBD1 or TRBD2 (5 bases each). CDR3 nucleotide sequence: TGTGCCAGCAGTTACAACATCCGGGGACCCTACTACGAGCAGTACTTC. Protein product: CASSYNIRGPYYEQYF.